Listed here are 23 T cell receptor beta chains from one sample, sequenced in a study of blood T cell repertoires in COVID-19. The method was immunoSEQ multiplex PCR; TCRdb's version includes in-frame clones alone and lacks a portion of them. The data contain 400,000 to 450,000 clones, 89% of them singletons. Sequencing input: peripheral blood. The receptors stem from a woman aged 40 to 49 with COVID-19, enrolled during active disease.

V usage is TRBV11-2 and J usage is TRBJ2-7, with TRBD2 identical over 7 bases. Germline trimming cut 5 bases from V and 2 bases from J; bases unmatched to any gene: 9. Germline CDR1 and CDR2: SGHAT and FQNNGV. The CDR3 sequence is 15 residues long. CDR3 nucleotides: TGTGCCAGCAGCACCCTGGGAGGGAAGACCTACGAGCAGTACTTC. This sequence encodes CASSTLGGKTYEQYF.

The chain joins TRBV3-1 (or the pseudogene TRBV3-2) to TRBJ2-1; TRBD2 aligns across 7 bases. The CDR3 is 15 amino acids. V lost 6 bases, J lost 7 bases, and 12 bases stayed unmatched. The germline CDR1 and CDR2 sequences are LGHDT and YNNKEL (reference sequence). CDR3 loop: CASRPGGGVRNEQFF. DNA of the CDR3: TGTGCCAGCAGGCCGGGGGGTGGTGTCAGGAATGAGCAGTTCTTC.

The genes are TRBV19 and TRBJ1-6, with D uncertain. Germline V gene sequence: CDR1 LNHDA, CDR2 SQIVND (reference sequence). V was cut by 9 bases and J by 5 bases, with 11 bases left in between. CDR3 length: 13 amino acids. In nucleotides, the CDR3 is TGTGCCAGAGACAAGATTAATAATTCACCCCTCCACTTT. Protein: CARDKINNSPLHF.

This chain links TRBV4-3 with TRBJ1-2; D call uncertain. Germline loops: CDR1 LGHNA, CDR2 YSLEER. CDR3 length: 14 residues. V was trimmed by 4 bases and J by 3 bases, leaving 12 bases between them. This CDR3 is CASSPAKLDYGYTF. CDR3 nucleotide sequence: TGCGCCAGCAGCCCTGCGAAACTAGACTATGGCTACACCTTC.

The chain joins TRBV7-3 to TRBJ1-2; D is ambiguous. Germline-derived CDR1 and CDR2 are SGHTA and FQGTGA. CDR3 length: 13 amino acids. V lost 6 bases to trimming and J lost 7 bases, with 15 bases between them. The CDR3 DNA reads TGTGCCAGCAGGTCCTATTTGGCGGGTGGCTACACCTTC. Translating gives CASRSYLAGGYTF.

CDR3 residues: CASSFGADRSLYGYTF. The CDR3 nucleotides read TGTGCCAGCAGCTTTGGAGCGGACAGGTCCCTATATGGCTACACCTTC. The V and J genes are TRBV5-4 and TRBJ1-2; TRBD1 matches at 7 bases. Looked up from germline, CDR1 is SGHNT and CDR2 is YYREEE (reference sequence). J was trimmed by 5 bases and V by 2 bases; bases with no gene match: 12. The CDR3 has 16 amino acids.

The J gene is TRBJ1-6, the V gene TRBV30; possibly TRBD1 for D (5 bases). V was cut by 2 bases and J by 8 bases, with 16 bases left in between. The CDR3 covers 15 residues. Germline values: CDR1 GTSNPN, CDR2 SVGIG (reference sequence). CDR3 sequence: CAWSQWDGGDSPLHF. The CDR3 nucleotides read TGTGCCTGGAGTCAGTGGGACGGGGGGGATTCACCCCTCCACTTT.

This chain's CDR3 is CASSPRQGRGNQPQHF. The CDR3 DNA reads as TGTGCCAGCAGTCCAAGACAGGGTAGGGGCAATCAGCCCCAGCATTTT. The V gene is TRBV28, the J gene TRBJ1-5; 7 bases fit TRBD1. Germline CDR1 reads MDHEN; CDR2 reads SYDVKM. The CDR3 loop spans 16 amino acids. V trimming: 5 bases; J trimming: 2 bases; junction bases outside the gene matches: 9.

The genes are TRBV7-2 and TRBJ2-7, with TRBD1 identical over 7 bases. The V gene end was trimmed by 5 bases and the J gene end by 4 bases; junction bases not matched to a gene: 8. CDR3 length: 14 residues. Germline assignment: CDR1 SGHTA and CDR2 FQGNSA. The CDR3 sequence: CASSRTGTEYEQYF. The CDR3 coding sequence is TGTGCCAGCAGCAGGACCGGGACAGAGTACGAGCAGTACTTC.

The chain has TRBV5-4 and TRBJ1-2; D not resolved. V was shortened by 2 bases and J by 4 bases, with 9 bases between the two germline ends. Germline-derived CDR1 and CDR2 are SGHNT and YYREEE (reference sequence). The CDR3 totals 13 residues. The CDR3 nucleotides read TGTGCCAGCAGCTTTGATGGAGGCTATGGCTACACCTTC. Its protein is CASSFDGGYGYTF. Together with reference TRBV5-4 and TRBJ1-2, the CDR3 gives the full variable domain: ETGVTQSPTHLIKTRGQQVTLRCSSQSGHNTVSWYQQALGQGPQFIFQYYREEENGRGNFPPRFSGLQFPNYSSELNVNALELDDSALYLCASSFDGGYGYTFGSGTRLTVV.

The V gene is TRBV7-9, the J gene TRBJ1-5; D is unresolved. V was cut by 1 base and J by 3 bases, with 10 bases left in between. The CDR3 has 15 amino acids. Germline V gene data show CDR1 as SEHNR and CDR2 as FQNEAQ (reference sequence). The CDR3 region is CASSLGEGHNQPQHF. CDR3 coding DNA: TGTGCCAGCAGCTTAGGGGAGGGTCACAATCAGCCCCAGCATTTT.

CDR3 sequence (DNA): TGTGCCAGCAGCCCCCGCCAGGGGTCAAATGGCTACACCTTC. This codes for CASSPRQGSNGYTF. This chain uses TRBV9 with TRBJ1-2, with D maybe TRBD1 (6 bases). The germline gives CDR1 SGDLS, CDR2 YYNGEE. The CDR3 spans 14 residues. V gave up 4 bases and J gave up 6 bases, with 16 bases separating them.

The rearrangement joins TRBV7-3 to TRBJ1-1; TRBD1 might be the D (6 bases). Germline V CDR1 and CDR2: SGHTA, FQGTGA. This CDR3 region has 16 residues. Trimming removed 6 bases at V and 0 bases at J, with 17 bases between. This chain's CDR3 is CASRSGALPLNTEAFF. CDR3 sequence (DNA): TGTGCCAGCAGGTCAGGGGCCTTACCGCTGAACACTGAAGCTTTCTTT.

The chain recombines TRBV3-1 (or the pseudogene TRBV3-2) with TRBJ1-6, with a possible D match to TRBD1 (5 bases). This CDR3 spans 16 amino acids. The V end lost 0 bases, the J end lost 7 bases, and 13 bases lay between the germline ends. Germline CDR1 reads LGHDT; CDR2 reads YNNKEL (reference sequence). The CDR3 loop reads CASSQDGHHLNSPLHF. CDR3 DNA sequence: TGTGCCAGCAGCCAAGACGGACACCACCTAAATTCACCCCTCCACTTT.

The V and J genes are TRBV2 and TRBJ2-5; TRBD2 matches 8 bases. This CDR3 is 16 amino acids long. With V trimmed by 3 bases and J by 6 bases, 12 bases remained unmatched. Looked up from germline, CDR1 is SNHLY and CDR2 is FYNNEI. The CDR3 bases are TGTGCCAGCAGTGACTGGAGAGCGGGAGCGGGAAAGACCCAGTACTTC. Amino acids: CASSDWRAGAGKTQYF.

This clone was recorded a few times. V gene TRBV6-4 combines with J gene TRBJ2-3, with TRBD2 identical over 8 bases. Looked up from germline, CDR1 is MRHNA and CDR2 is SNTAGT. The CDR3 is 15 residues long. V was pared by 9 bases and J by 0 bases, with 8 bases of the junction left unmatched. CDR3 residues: CASSDGGASTDTQYF. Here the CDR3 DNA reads TGTGCCAGTTCAGACGGGGGGGCTAGCACAGATACGCAGTATTTT.

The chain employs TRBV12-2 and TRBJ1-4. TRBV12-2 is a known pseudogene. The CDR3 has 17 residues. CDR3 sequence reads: CASRLGGRGRWSEKLFF. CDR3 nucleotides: TGTGCAAGTCGCTTAGGTGGGCGGGGACGCTGGAGTGAAAAACTGTTTTTT.

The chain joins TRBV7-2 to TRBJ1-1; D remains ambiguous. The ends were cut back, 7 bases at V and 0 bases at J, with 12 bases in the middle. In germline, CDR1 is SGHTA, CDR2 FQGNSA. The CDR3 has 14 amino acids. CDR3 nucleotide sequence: TGTGCCAGCAACCCCTCAGGTTTGAACACTGAAGCTTTCTTT. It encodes CASNPSGLNTEAFF.

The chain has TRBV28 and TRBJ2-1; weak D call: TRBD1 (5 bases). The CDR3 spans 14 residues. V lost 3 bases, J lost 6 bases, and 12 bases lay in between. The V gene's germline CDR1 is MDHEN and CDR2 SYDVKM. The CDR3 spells CASSFGADSNEQFF. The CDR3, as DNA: TGTGCCAGCAGTTTTGGGGCAGATAGCAATGAGCAGTTCTTC.

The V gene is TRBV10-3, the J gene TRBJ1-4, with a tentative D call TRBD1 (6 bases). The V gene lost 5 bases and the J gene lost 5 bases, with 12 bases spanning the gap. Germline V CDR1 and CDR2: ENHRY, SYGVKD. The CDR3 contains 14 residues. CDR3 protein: CAISSTGTNEKLFF. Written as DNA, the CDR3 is TGTGCCATCAGTTCGACAGGAACGAATGAAAAACTGTTTTTT.

This CDR3 reads CATRDSWSTEAFF. The CDR3 region has the DNA TGTGCCACTAGGGATTCCTGGAGTACTGAAGCTTTCTTT. The chain combines TRBV19 with TRBJ1-1, with D uncertain. V lost 10 bases and J lost 5, with 17 bases in between. The CDR3 totals 13 residues. CDR1 is LNHDA and CDR2 is SQIVND in the germline V gene (reference sequence).

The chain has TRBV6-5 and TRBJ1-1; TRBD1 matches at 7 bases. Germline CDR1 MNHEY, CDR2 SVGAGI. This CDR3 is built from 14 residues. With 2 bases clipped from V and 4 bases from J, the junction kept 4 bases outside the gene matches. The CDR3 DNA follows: TGTGCCAGCAGTTACCGGGGACAGTTCACTGAAGCTTTCTTT. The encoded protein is CASSYRGQFTEAFF.

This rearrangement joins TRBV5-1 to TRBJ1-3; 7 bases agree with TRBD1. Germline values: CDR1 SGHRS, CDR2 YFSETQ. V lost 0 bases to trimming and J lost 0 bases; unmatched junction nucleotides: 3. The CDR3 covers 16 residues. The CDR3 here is CASSLEGTVSGNTIYF. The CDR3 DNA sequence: TGCGCCAGCAGCTTGGAAGGGACAGTCTCTGGAAACACCATATATTTT.